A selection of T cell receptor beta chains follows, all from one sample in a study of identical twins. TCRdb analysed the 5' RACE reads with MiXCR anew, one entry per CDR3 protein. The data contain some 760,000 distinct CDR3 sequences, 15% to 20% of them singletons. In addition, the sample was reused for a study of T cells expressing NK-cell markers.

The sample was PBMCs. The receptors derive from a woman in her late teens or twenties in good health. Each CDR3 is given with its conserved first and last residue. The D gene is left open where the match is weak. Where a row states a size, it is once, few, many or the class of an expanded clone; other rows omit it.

DNA: TGTGCCACCGTTGACACCAACACTGAAGCTTTCTTT
CDR3: CATVDTNTEAFF
size: few
D: NA
V: TRBV10-3
J: TRBJ1-1

DNA: TGTGCCAGCAGTCCCTTTGGGGGGCGGGACACTGAAGCTTTCTTT
CDR3: CASSPFGGRDTEAFF
size: few
D: NA
V: TRBV6-1
J: TRBJ1-1

DNA: TGTGCCAGCAGTTTGGCGGGCCTTAAGAACACTGAAGCTTTCTTT
CDR3: CASSLAGLKNTEAFF
size: NA
D: NA
V: TRBV12-3/TRBV12-4
J: TRBJ1-1

DNA: TGTGCCAGCAGCTTTGGCGGGTTCACCTACGAGCAGTACTTC
CDR3: CASSFGGFTYEQYF
size: NA
D: NA
V: TRBV7-9
J: TRBJ2-7

DNA: TGTGCCAGCAGCTCCGGAGCCTGGAGGGCGTTTAATTCACCCCTCCACTTT
CDR3: CASSSGAWRAFNSPLHF
size: NA
D: NA
V: TRBV7-9
J: TRBJ1-6

DNA: TGTGCCAGCAGTGGGACAGTCCCGAGGTACACAGATACGCAGTATTTT
CDR3: CASSGTVPRYTDTQYF
size: few
D: TRBD1
V: TRBV12-3/TRBV12-4
J: TRBJ2-3

DNA: TGTGCCAGCAGCTCCCTAGGGGGCACTAGCACAGATACGCAGTATTTT
CDR3: CASSSLGGTSTDTQYF
size: NA
D: TRBD1
V: TRBV7-9
J: TRBJ2-3

DNA: TGTGCCAGCAGCCAAGGACAGGGAGATCGGAGCTACACCTTC
CDR3: CASSQGQGDRSYTF
size: NA
D: TRBD1
V: TRBV4-2
J: TRBJ1-2

DNA: TGCGCCAGCAGCCAGCGAGCGGGAGAGGCCCTCTACAATGAGCAGTTCTTC
CDR3: CASSQRAGEALYNEQFF
size: few
D: TRBD2
V: TRBV4-1
J: TRBJ2-1

DNA: TGCGCCAGCAGCTGGACCTTGAGCTCCTACAATGAGCAGTTCTTC
CDR3: CASSWTLSSYNEQFF
size: many
D: NA
V: TRBV5-1
J: TRBJ2-1

DNA: TGTGCCAGCAGTCCCGTAACAGGTTCGTTCCAGAGTAATCAGCCCCAGCATTTT
CDR3: CASSPVTGSFQSNQPQHF
size: NA
D: NA
V: TRBV28
J: TRBJ1-5

DNA: TGCAGTGCAGGGGCCGGGACAGGAGCCACAGATACGCAGTATTTT
CDR3: CSAGAGTGATDTQYF
size: few
D: TRBD1
V: TRBV20-1
J: TRBJ2-3

DNA: TGTGCCAGCAGTTTAGGGGTCCAGGGGCGAAACATTCAGTACTTC
CDR3: CASSLGVQGRNIQYF
size: few
D: NA
V: TRBV12-3/TRBV12-4
J: TRBJ2-4

DNA: TGTGCCAGCAGCTTAGACGGAGCATCCTACGAGCAGTACTTC
CDR3: CASSLDGASYEQYF
size: many
D: NA
V: TRBV7-3
J: TRBJ2-7

DNA: TGTGCCAGCAGCATTGGTGGACTAGCGGGCGAAGAGACCCAGTACTTC
CDR3: CASSIGGLAGEETQYF
size: NA
D: TRBD2
V: TRBV7-2
J: TRBJ2-5

DNA: TGTGCCAGCAGCTTCGCTCAGTTCAAGTACTTC
CDR3: CASSFAQFKYF
size: NA
D: NA
V: TRBV7-2
J: TRBJ2-5

DNA: TGCGCCAGCAGCCGATGTCAGGGTTGCGGCTACACCTTC
CDR3: CASSRCQGCGYTF
size: few
D: NA
V: TRBV5-1
J: TRBJ1-2

DNA: TGCAGTGCTAGACCCCTTCAGGGGGGAGTAACTGAAGCTTTCTTT
CDR3: CSARPLQGGVTEAFF
size: few
D: TRBD1
V: TRBV20-1
J: TRBJ1-1

DNA: TGTGCCAGCAGCCGTCTGGGGGGGCCTGAAGCTTTCTTT
CDR3: CASSRLGGPEAFF
size: few
D: NA
V: TRBV27
J: TRBJ1-1

DNA: TGCAGCGGGACTAGCGGGGGTGGTGACGAGCAGTACTTC
CDR3: CSGTSGGGDEQYF
size: NA
D: TRBD2
V: TRBV29-1
J: TRBJ2-7

DNA: TGTGCCAGCAGCTTAACAGGGCCGTCGACCTACGAGCAGTACTTC
CDR3: CASSLTGPSTYEQYF
size: few
D: NA
V: TRBV7-3
J: TRBJ2-7

DNA: TGTGCCAGCAGCCAAGATCTTGGAGGGGCGGGGGGCTACACCTTC
CDR3: CASSQDLGGAGGYTF
size: few
D: NA
V: TRBV14
J: TRBJ1-2

DNA: TGCAGTGTCGTACACCTTGCGAACTCCTACAATGAGCAGTTCTTC
CDR3: CSVVHLANSYNEQFF
size: few
D: NA
V: TRBV20-1
J: TRBJ2-1

DNA: TGTGCCATCAGTGGGGGGAGGACGGGGATGGAGACCCAGTACTTC
CDR3: CAISGGRTGMETQYF
size: NA
D: NA
V: TRBV10-3
J: TRBJ2-5

DNA: TGCAGCGTTGGGGAGCCGGGACTGTCCTACGAGCAGTACTTC
CDR3: CSVGEPGLSYEQYF
size: NA
D: NA
V: TRBV29-1
J: TRBJ2-7

DNA: TGCAGTGCTAGGGTGACAGGGTTCCCCTACGAGCAGTACTTC
CDR3: CSARVTGFPYEQYF
size: once
D: TRBD1
V: TRBV20-1
J: TRBJ2-7

DNA: TGTGCCAGCAGCCCAACGACAGGGAAAGAGACCCAGTACTTC
CDR3: CASSPTTGKETQYF
size: few
D: TRBD1
V: TRBV3-1
J: TRBJ2-5

DNA: TGTGCCAGCAGTTTGCGCAGGCGGTTCTATGGCTACACCTTC
CDR3: CASSLRRRFYGYTF
size: NA
D: NA
V: TRBV12-3/TRBV12-4
J: TRBJ1-2

DNA: TGTGCCAGCAGCTTGGCAGGGACGGACTATGGCTACACCTTC
CDR3: CASSLAGTDYGYTF
size: many
D: NA
V: TRBV5-5
J: TRBJ1-2

DNA: TGCAGTGCTAGAGATGTAGCGCGCTCCTACGAGCAGTACTTC
CDR3: CSARDVARSYEQYF
size: few
D: NA
V: TRBV20-1
J: TRBJ2-7

DNA: TGCAGTGCTAGAGGGACCCGGGAAAAACTGTTTTTT
CDR3: CSARGTREKLFF
size: NA
D: NA
V: TRBV20-1
J: TRBJ1-4

DNA: TGTGCCACCGATATGGGCGGGAGGGCTGATGAGCAGTTCTTC
CDR3: CATDMGGRADEQFF
size: NA
D: TRBD2
V: TRBV24-1
J: TRBJ2-1

DNA: TGTGCCAGCAGTTTAGCGTTCAGGGTCACTGAAGCTTTCTTT
CDR3: CASSLAFRVTEAFF
size: NA
D: NA
V: TRBV12-3/TRBV12-4
J: TRBJ1-1

DNA: TGTGCCAGCAGCTTAGCCATTTTGTGGGAGCAGTTCTTC
CDR3: CASSLAILWEQFF
size: few
D: NA
V: TRBV12-3/TRBV12-4
J: TRBJ2-1

DNA: TGTGCCAGCAGTTCCTCATTAGGCAGGGTGCTGCAGTACTTC
CDR3: CASSSSLGRVLQYF
size: few
D: NA
V: TRBV12-3/TRBV12-4
J: TRBJ2-7

DNA: TGTGCCAGCAGCGAGGCCCCCAGGGCCTACGAGCAGTACTTC
CDR3: CASSEAPRAYEQYF
size: few
D: NA
V: TRBV12-3/TRBV12-4
J: TRBJ2-7

DNA: TGCAGTGCTCGACCGGGACTAGCGGTTTTAGAGCAGTACTTC
CDR3: CSARPGLAVLEQYF
size: NA
D: TRBD2
V: TRBV20-1
J: TRBJ2-7

DNA: TGTGCCAGCTCACTCGGACTAGCGGGAGATGCGGAGACCCAGTACTTC
CDR3: CASSLGLAGDAETQYF
size: NA
D: TRBD2
V: TRBV18
J: TRBJ2-5

DNA: TGTGCCAGCAGTTTTGGGACAGGGGGCTACACTGAAGCTTTCTTT
CDR3: CASSFGTGGYTEAFF
size: NA
D: TRBD1
V: TRBV6-5
J: TRBJ1-1

DNA: TGCAGTGCTAGAGATAGGGCTGCTTTTCCTGAAGCTTTCTTT
CDR3: CSARDRAAFPEAFF
size: many
D: NA
V: TRBV20-1
J: TRBJ1-1

DNA: TGTGCCAGCAGCTTGCAAAAAAATGAGCAGTTCTTC
CDR3: CASSLQKNEQFF
size: NA
D: NA
V: TRBV5-6
J: TRBJ2-1

DNA: TGTGAGGGGCAGACCCGAGGGGCCCTCAGGGACACTGAAGCTTTCTTT
CDR3: CEGQTRGALRDTEAFF
size: few
D: NA
V: TRBV7-9
J: TRBJ1-1

DNA: TGTGCCAGCATCCTCTCGGGAAGCTCTGGGGCCAACGTCCTGACTTTC
CDR3: CASILSGSSGANVLTF
size: NA
D: NA
V: TRBV6-2/TRBV6-3
J: TRBJ2-6

DNA: TGTGCCAGCAGCGTCCCGGGACTGGAGAATTCACCCCTCCACTTT
CDR3: CASSVPGLENSPLHF
size: NA
D: NA
V: TRBV5-4
J: TRBJ1-6

DNA: TGTGCCAGCAGTGAAAGACTAACCGGGGAGCTGTTTTTT
CDR3: CASSERLTGELFF
size: few
D: NA
V: TRBV6-1
J: TRBJ2-2

DNA: TGCAGTGGATCCGGGACAGTGGGAAATTCACCCCTCCACTTT
CDR3: CSGSGTVGNSPLHF
size: NA
D: TRBD1
V: TRBV20-1
J: TRBJ1-6

DNA: TGCGCCAGCAGCACGGACGGGAGCGACCAAGAGACCCAGTACTTC
CDR3: CASSTDGSDQETQYF
size: many
D: NA
V: TRBV5-1
J: TRBJ2-5

DNA: TGTGCCAGCAGTTACTCGAGGCAGGGGGTCTACGAGCAGTACTTC
CDR3: CASSYSRQGVYEQYF
size: few
D: TRBD1
V: TRBV6-2/TRBV6-3
J: TRBJ2-7

DNA: TGTGCCAGCAGCTTGAACAGGGGTGACATTCAGTACTTC
CDR3: CASSLNRGDIQYF
size: NA
D: TRBD1
V: TRBV5-6
J: TRBJ2-4

DNA: TGCAGTGCTCGTGGTCGGGCCCTTATCAATTCACCCCTCCACTTT
CDR3: CSARGRALINSPLHF
size: NA
D: NA
V: TRBV20-1
J: TRBJ1-6